Following are 31 T cell receptor beta chains from one sample sequenced in a study of shared T cell receptors in the human thymus. Repertoires were generated with immunoSEQ multiplex PCR, while TCRdb's copy carries only in-frame clones and drops some. The data hold about 660,000 clones, with approximately 90% observed a single time. These data were also filed under a second study, of human thymus T cells.

Sequencing used thymocytes. The receptors stem from a boy younger than two with a congenital heart defect.

This chain links TRBV12-5 with TRBJ1-5; TRBD1 aligns across 9 bases. The J segment lost 2 bases and the V segment lost 4 bases, leaving 3 bases of the junction unmatched. The germline CDR1 and CDR2 sequences are LGHNT and FRNRAP. CDR3 length: 15 residues. As DNA, the CDR3 is TGTGCTAGTGGTTGGGACAGGGAAGGCAATCAGCCCCAGCATTTT. This sequence encodes CASGWDREGNQPQHF.

The gene calls are TRBV2 and TRBJ2-5, with a tentative D call TRBD2 (7 bases). Per the germline V gene, CDR1 is SNHLY and CDR2 is FYNNEI. Deletions cut 8 bases from V and 4 bases from J, with 20 bases between. The CDR3 spans 15 residues. DNA for the CDR3: TGTGCCAGCTCTCTCAGGGGAGGGCCAACAGAGACCCAGTACTTC. As protein: CASSLRGGPTETQYF.

The CDR3 bases are TGTGCCAGCAGCCAAGTTAATCCGGGGGACAGAGTCACAGATACGCAGTATTTT. It encodes CASSQVNPGDRVTDTQYF. The rearrangement links TRBV4-2 to TRBJ2-3; a weak D match, TRBD1 (7 bases). Germline values: CDR1 LGHNA, CDR2 YNFKEQ. The CDR3 covers 18 residues. Between the trimmed V and J ends, which lost 1 base and 2 bases, there was a span of 19 bases.

This rearrangement joins TRBV28 to TRBJ2-1; 12 positions agree with TRBD2. The length of the CDR3 is 16 residues. CDR1 and CDR2 (germline): MDHEN, SYDVKM. V lost 4 bases, J lost 7 bases, and 8 bases stayed unmatched. CDR3 residues: CASSSQTSGSNNEQFF. CDR3 DNA: TGTGCCAGCAGTTCCCAGACTAGCGGGAGTAATAATGAGCAGTTCTTC.

This clone was seen more than once but under ten times. J is TRBJ1-4 and V is TRBV18; D gene uncertain. Germline CDR1 is KGHSH and CDR2 is LQKENI. The CDR3 extends over 15 amino acids. Trimming took off 4 bases at V and 7 bases at J, with 16 bases between the two ends. The CDR3: CASSLGRGFGEKLFF. CDR3 in DNA: TGTGCCAGCTCACTTGGTCGAGGATTCGGTGAAAAACTGTTTTTT.

The V call is TRBV6-5, the J call TRBJ1-1; TRBD1 agrees at 10 bases. This CDR3 spans 15 amino acids. Trimming cost V 5 bases and J 6 bases; bases outside gene matches: 9. Germline CDR1 reads MNHEY; CDR2 reads SVGAGI. The CDR3 reads CASSPSTGTGAEAFF. For the CDR3, the DNA is TGTGCCAGCAGTCCATCAACCGGGACAGGGGCTGAAGCTTTCTTT.

The chain combines TRBV15 with TRBJ1-2, with a tentative D call TRBD1 (6 bases). V gave up 2 bases and J gave up 1 base, with 17 bases separating them. The CDR3 is 17 amino acids. CDR1 is LNHNV and CDR2 is YYDKDF in the germline V gene (reference sequence). DNA of the CDR3: TGTGCCACCAGCAGACCGCTACAGGGCCCCATTAACTATGGCTACACCTTC. This encodes CATSRPLQGPINYGYTF.

The V gene is TRBV18, the J gene TRBJ2-1; possibly TRBD2 for D (5 bases). The germline gives CDR1 KGHSH, CDR2 LQKENI. V was pared by 0 bases and J by 8 bases, with 14 bases between. This CDR3 has 15 amino acids. CDR3 DNA: TGTGCCAGCTCACCACCGGCGGCTAGCCCCCATGAGCAGTTCTTC. Protein: CASSPPAASPHEQFF.

The chain carries TRBV7-9 and TRBJ1-5, with D possibly being TRBD1 (5 bases). Germline CDR1 reads SEHNR; CDR2 reads FQNEAQ (reference sequence). This CDR3 region has 15 residues. Between the trimmed V and J ends, which lost 6 bases and 0 bases, there was a span of 12 bases. CDR3 in amino acids: CASRLGGDSNQPQHF. The CDR3 DNA is TGTGCCAGCAGGCTGGGGGGAGATAGCAATCAGCCCCAGCATTTT. Complete variable domain (other parts from reference TRBV7-9 and TRBJ1-5): DTGVSQNPRHKITKRGQNVTFRCDPISEHNRLYWYRQTLGQGPEFLTYFQNEAQLEKSRLLSDRFSAERPKGSFSTLEIQRTEQGDSAMYLCASRLGGDSNQPQHFGDGTRLSIL.

This clone has only a few counts. The V call is TRBV4-3, the J call TRBJ1-3; 7 bases are a match to TRBD1. V shed 1 base and J 0 bases; nucleotides not matched to a gene: 9. Germline V gene lookup returns CDR1 LGHNA and CDR2 YSLEER. The CDR3 is made up of 18 amino acids. For the CDR3, the DNA is TGCGCCAGCAGCCAAGCCCCGGACAGGTCGATCTCTGGAAACACCATATATTTT. Translated, it gives CASSQAPDRSISGNTIYF.

This chain uses TRBV25-1 with TRBJ2-7; TRBD1 matches at 8 bases. V gave up 1 base and J gave up 2 bases; unmatched junction bases: 4. The CDR3 is 15 residues long. Germline V lookup: CDR1 MGHDK, CDR2 SYGVNS. This CDR3 reads CASSESADRAYEQYF. CDR3 bases: TGTGCCAGCAGTGAATCGGCGGACAGGGCCTACGAGCAGTACTTC.

The gene calls are TRBV27 and TRBJ1-4; 7 nucleotides match TRBD1. V shed 7 bases, J shed 4 bases, and the junction held 3 bases outside the gene matches. CDR1 and CDR2 (germline): MNHEY, SMNVEV (reference sequence). This CDR3 comprises 13 residues. The CDR3 loop is CASMGTVNEKLFF. The CDR3 DNA reads as TGTGCCAGCATGGGGACAGTTAATGAAAAACTGTTTTTT.

The gene calls are TRBV5-6 and TRBJ2-5; the D is unclear. Trimming stripped 2 bases from V and 5 bases from J, with 7 bases between. The CDR3 length is 12 residues. Germline V gene data show CDR1 as SGHDT and CDR2 as YYEEEE. The CDR3 DNA sequence: TGTGCCAGCAGCTTTCTCGGGGAGACCCAGTACTTC. This translates into CASSFLGETQYF.

The chain employs TRBV25-1 and TRBJ2-1; D is ambiguous. V was pared by 4 bases and J by 8 bases, with 12 bases between. The CDR3 totals 13 residues. Germline values: CDR1 MGHDK, CDR2 SYGVNS. Here the CDR3 DNA reads TGTGCCAGCAGTGTAACCTATAGTGATGAGCAGTTCTTC. It codes for CASSVTYSDEQFF.

This clone showed up just once. The V and J genes are TRBV7-9 and TRBJ2-1, with a weak D call TRBD2 (6 bases). V was cut by 6 bases and J by 9 bases, with 15 bases left in between. CDR1 is SEHNR, CDR2 FQNEAQ, per germline (reference sequence). The CDR3 is 13 amino acids. In DNA form, the CDR3 reads TGTGCCAGCAGGGGGATAGTGGAGGGTGAGCAGTTCTTC. This gives the protein CASRGIVEGEQFF.

V is TRBV21-1 and J is TRBJ1-1; the table names TRBD1, a call not compared with the DNA. TRBV21-1 is a recognized pseudogene. This CDR3 has 17 residues. The CDR3 is CASSKVSPTGRATEAFF. The CDR3 region has the DNA TGTGCCAGCAGCAAAGTCTCCCCGACAGGGCGGGCCACTGAAGCTTTCTTT.

The rearrangement links TRBV10-2 to TRBJ2-7, with 8 bases fitting TRBD2. The CDR3 loop spans 14 amino acids. CDR1 is WSHSY and CDR2 is SAAADI in the germline V gene. Unmatched junction bases numbered 9, after V lost 11 bases and J lost 0 bases. CDR3 sequence reads: CAPPRREASYEQYF. The CDR3 DNA sequence: TGCGCCCCCCCTCGGCGGGAGGCCTCCTACGAGCAGTACTTC.

This clone was observed a single time. The chain links TRBV6-5 to TRBJ2-7; perhaps TRBD2 as D (5 bases). The CDR3 contains 13 residues. Germline CDR1 is MNHEY and CDR2 is SVGAGI. With 6 bases removed from V and 3 bases from J, the gap between germline ends came to 12 bases. The CDR3 here is CASSREGVYEQYF. CDR3 DNA sequence: TGTGCCAGCAGCCGCGAGGGAGTCTACGAGCAGTACTTC.

The chain carries TRBV19 and TRBJ2-5, with TRBD2 matching over 9 bases. With V trimmed by 5 bases and J by 6 bases, 16 bases remained unmatched. The CDR3 has 17 residues. The germline CDR1 and CDR2 sequences are LNHDA and SQIVND (reference sequence). The CDR3 DNA follows: TGTGCCAGTAGTCCGGAGGTCTTAGCGGGAGTACTAAAGACCCAGTACTTC. This translates into CASSPEVLAGVLKTQYF.

V usage is TRBV6-1 and J usage is TRBJ2-7, with D tentatively TRBD2 (6 bases). The germline CDR1 and CDR2 sequences are MNHNS and SASEGT. This CDR3 is 15 amino acids long. V shed 6 bases and J shed 3 bases, with 18 bases lying between them. CDR3 sequence (DNA): TGTGCCAGCAGCGGTGGGGCCTTGGGAGGCTACGAGCAGTACTTC. It translates to CASSGGALGGYEQYF.

For the CDR3, the DNA is TGTGCCAGCAGCACCGGACAGACCAATGAGCAGTTCTTC. Translated, it gives CASSTGQTNEQFF. The chain has TRBV5-6 and TRBJ2-1, with a weak D call TRBD1 (6 bases). Germline CDR1 reads SGHDT; CDR2 reads YYEEEE. V dropped 4 bases and J dropped 6 bases, with 11 bases sitting between them. The CDR3 runs 13 residues. The full variable domain, in which reference TRBV5-6 and TRBJ2-1 provide the parts outside the CDR3, is DAGVTQSPTHLIKTRGQQVTLRCSPKSGHDTVSWYQQALGQGPQFIFQYYEEEERQRGNFPDRFSGHQFPNYSSELNVNALLLGDSALYLCASSTGQTNEQFFGPGTRLTVL.

The chain uses TRBV19 and TRBJ1-5; D call uncertain. V was shortened by 6 bases and J by 2 bases, with 8 bases between the two germline ends. Looked up from germline, CDR1 is LNHDA and CDR2 is SQIVND (reference sequence). The CDR3 consists of 13 residues. The DNA of the CDR3 is TGTGCCAGTAGCCCCGGGGGCAATCAGCCCCAGCATTTT. Translating gives CASSPGGNQPQHF.

The rearrangement links TRBV5-4 to TRBJ2-7; D is unclear. With 1 base removed from V and 3 bases from J, the gap between germline ends came to 14 bases. From germline, CDR1 is SGHNT and CDR2 YYREEE (reference sequence). The CDR3 is 15 amino acids. The CDR3 is CASSLWLSSDYEQYF. The CDR3 DNA follows: TGTGCCAGCAGCTTGTGGTTGAGCTCTGACTACGAGCAGTACTTC.

The rearrangement joins TRBV19 to TRBJ2-3, with 14 nucleotides matching TRBD2. After removal of 1 base from V and 6 bases from J, the junction contained 9 bases not matched to a gene. The CDR3 loop spans 18 amino acids. In germline, CDR1 is LNHDA, CDR2 SQIVND (reference sequence). The chain's CDR3 is CASSIAAGLAGVADTQYF. As DNA, the CDR3 is TGTGCCAGTAGTATAGCCGCGGGACTAGCGGGAGTAGCGGATACGCAGTATTTT.

This clone has just one count. The chain links TRBV4-1 to TRBJ2-5; the D gene is possibly TRBD2 (6 bases). The J call may not be correct, given that the DNA end is closer to TRBJ2-7. Germline V gives CDR1 MGHRA, CDR2 YSYEKL. The CDR3 is made up of 16 amino acids. The chain's CDR3 is CASSQDGLASRYEQYF. The CDR3, as DNA: TGCGCCAGCAGCCAAGACGGGCTAGCGTCCCGCTACGAGCAGTACTTC.

V is TRBV2 and J is TRBJ2-7, with D tentatively TRBD2 (7 bases). The germline V gene encodes CDR1 SNHLY and CDR2 FYNNEI. The CDR3 is made up of 17 amino acids. V lost 0 bases to trimming and J lost 2 bases, with 17 bases between them. CDR3 in amino acids: CASSEAGSRGHPYEQYF. DNA for the CDR3: TGTGCCAGCAGTGAAGCAGGGTCGCGGGGGCACCCCTACGAGCAGTACTTC.

V and J are TRBV27 and TRBJ2-7; 8 bases fit TRBD1. The CDR3 is made up of 18 amino acids. V trimming: 5 bases; J trimming: 2 bases; junction bases outside the gene matches: 17. Germline loops: CDR1 MNHEY, CDR2 SMNVEV (reference sequence). CDR3 bases: TGTGCCAGCAGTCGTAGCGCACTGAGGACAGGGTATCCCTACGAGCAGTACTTC. Residues: CASSRSALRTGYPYEQYF.

V usage is TRBV15 and J usage is TRBJ2-4, with D tentatively TRBD2 (5 bases). The CDR3 consists of 20 residues. The V gene lost 0 bases and the J gene lost 4 bases, with 25 bases spanning the gap. Germline assignment: CDR1 LNHNV and CDR2 YYDKDF (reference sequence). DNA for the CDR3: TGTGCCACCAGCAGAGATCATGCGGCGGGTTCTGACGAGGAGAAAAACATTCAGTACTTC. Its protein product is CATSRDHAAGSDEEKNIQYF.

The gene calls are TRBV5-5 and TRBJ1-5; 7 nucleotides align to TRBD1. This CDR3 comprises 17 residues. V shed 2 bases and J 5 bases; nucleotides not matched to a gene: 13. Looked up from germline, CDR1 is SGHKS and CDR2 is YYEKEE (reference sequence). CDR3 sequence (DNA): TGTGCCAGCAGCTTTTTAGTAGAAGGAGGGGGCGATCAGCCCCAGCATTTT. Translated: CASSFLVEGGGDQPQHF.

The chain recombines TRBV6-5 with TRBJ2-5; 9 bases map to TRBD1. TRBJ2-7 matches the DNA end more closely, so the J call is doubtful. CDR3 length: 15 amino acids. Looked up from germline, CDR1 is MNHEY and CDR2 is SVGAGI. The CDR3 region is CASSYAGTGNHEQYF. The DNA of the CDR3 is TGTGCCAGCAGTTACGCGGGGACAGGGAACCACGAGCAGTACTTC.

J is TRBJ2-7 and V is TRBV11-3, with a weak D call TRBD1 (6 bases). Between the trimmed V and J ends, which lost 2 bases and 2 bases, there was a span of 13 bases. Germline assignment: CDR1 SGHNT and CDR2 YENEEA. The CDR3 totals 15 residues. Written as DNA, the CDR3 is TGTGCCAGCAGCTTACCAGGACAGAGAGCCTACGAGCAGTACTTC. Translated: CASSLPGQRAYEQYF.